A selection of T cell receptor beta chains follows, all from one sample in a study of T-cell memory formation after mild COVID-19. MiXCR was run by TCRdb on the 5' RACE reads, yielding one entry per CDR3 protein. The sample includes fewer than 250,000 distinct CDR3 sequences, just over 15% of them seen just once. The sequenced sample was PBMCs or a T cell subset sorted from them (not recorded which). All receptors come from an adult woman who had mild COVID-19 (a few samples of this study predate the infection). Cell type and time point are not known. Both conserved end residues are trimmed from each CDR3.

TRBV20-1	TRBJ2-5	SASSREGLGETQY
TRBV7-6	TRBJ1-6	ASSLRSSSDNSPLH
TRBV6-5	TRBJ2-1	ASSYRYRGRGQF
TRBV12-3/TRBV12-4	TRBJ2-1	ASRWDRSREQF
TRBV6-1	TRBJ1-1	ASSETNSGGTF
TRBV24-1	TRBJ2-5	ATSDYTGSSQETQY
TRBV24-1	TRBJ2-2	ATSDTHRLPGELF
TRBV11-2	TRBJ2-7	ASSLPLGLDDTYEQY
TRBV20-1	TRBJ1-6	SARDPTAAPNSPIH
TRBV4-1	TRBJ1-5	ASSQDYGGFQPQH
TRBV5-1	TRBJ2-3	ASRDSPRIVDTQY
TRBV5-1	TRBJ1-1	ASSPDLTLNTEAF
TRBV12-3/TRBV12-4	TRBJ1-2	ASSLRRPNYGYT
TRBV3-1	TRBJ2-2	ASSPRWGGELF
TRBV9	TRBJ2-7	ASSVGPMDGGVHEQY
TRBV7-3	TRBJ2-3	ASSPMSGNTDTQY
TRBV9	TRBJ2-1	ASSVGLGWTSGSQHEQF
TRBV27	TRBJ1-2	ASSLDRGDYGYT
TRBV24-1	TRBJ2-5	ATSDSGTQETQY
TRBV5-1	TRBJ2-7	ASSRVGQGSDEQY
TRBV20-1	TRBJ1-2	SAKDPGQRANYGYT
TRBV5-4	TRBJ2-7	AGGLAGVPTEQY
TRBV12-3/TRBV12-4	TRBJ1-1	ASSYLGIGKNTEAF
TRBV5-1	TRBJ1-2	ASRQGDNGYT
TRBV3-1	TRBJ2-3	ASSQGLAGTDTQY
TRBV12-3/TRBV12-4	TRBJ2-1	ASSLAGTSSYNEQF
TRBV20-1	TRBJ2-7	SAGTSGRGGSYEQY
TRBV12-5	TRBJ1-1	ASASPSVSRNTEAF
TRBV18	TRBJ1-6	ASSPGGRTANNSPLH
TRBV20-1	TRBJ1-6	SARDVRGGTGSPLH
TRBV24-1	TRBJ2-1	ATSEGGRAYNEQF
TRBV10-2	TRBJ2-7	ASSESGRAYEQY
TRBV7-9	TRBJ2-2	ASSFQETNTGELF
TRBV7-3	TRBJ1-1	ASSVSYNTEAF
TRBV11-1	TRBJ1-4	ASSSTEKLF
TRBV4-1	TRBJ2-1	ASSRGGEQF
TRBV30	TRBJ2-1	AWSGSVRGNEQF
TRBV19	TRBJ1-1	ASRQWGRRDNKPEAF
TRBV11-2	TRBJ2-2	ASSLVSVRTVAGELF
TRBV11-3	TRBJ2-5	ASSLATGLQETQY
TRBV21-1	TRBJ1-5	ASSKANGESNQPQH
TRBV7-3	TRBJ2-2	ASSPGTSSTGELF
TRBV18	TRBJ2-5	ASSPRVGVQETQY
TRBV20-1	TRBJ1-1	SARHPNTEAF
TRBV20-1	TRBJ1-5	SAPPGQGHNQPQH
TRBV24-1	TRBJ1-2	ATSDSRGIYGYT
TRBV6-5	TRBJ2-1	ASLGNYNEYF
TRBV27	TRBJ2-2	ASRPQGITGELF
TRBV7-6	TRBJ2-1	ASSLASGAYNEQF
TRBV10-3	TRBJ2-3	AISEGKGTSTDTQY
TRBV12-3/TRBV12-4	TRBJ1-5	ASIRGNQPQH
TRBV11-2	TRBJ2-1	ASSLITAPSSYNEQF
TRBV7-9	TRBJ2-7	ASSTQVAEAYEQY
TRBV12-3/TRBV12-4	TRBJ1-2	ASSTGGSYGYT
TRBV5-5	TRBJ2-1	ASSTGTGGYNEQF
TRBV9	TRBJ1-3	ASIRGEKGNTIY